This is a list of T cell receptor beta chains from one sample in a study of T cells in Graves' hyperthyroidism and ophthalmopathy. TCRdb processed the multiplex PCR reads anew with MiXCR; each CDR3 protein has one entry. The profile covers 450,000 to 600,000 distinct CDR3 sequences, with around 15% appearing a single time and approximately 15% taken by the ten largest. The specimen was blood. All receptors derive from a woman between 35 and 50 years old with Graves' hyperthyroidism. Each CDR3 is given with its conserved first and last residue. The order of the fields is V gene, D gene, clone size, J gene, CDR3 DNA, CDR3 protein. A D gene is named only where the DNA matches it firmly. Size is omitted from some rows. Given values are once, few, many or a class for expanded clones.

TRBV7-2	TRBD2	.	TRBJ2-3	TGTGCCAGCAGCCAAGGACTAGGAGGCCCAGATACGCAGTATTTT	CASSQGLGGPDTQYF
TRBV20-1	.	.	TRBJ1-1	TGCAGTGCTAGAGACACCGGGACGCTGAACACTGAAGCTTTCTTT	CSARDTGTLNTEAFF
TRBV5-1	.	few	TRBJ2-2	TGCGCCAGCAAGGTAGACCCAAACACCGGGGAGCTGTTTTTT	CASKVDPNTGELFF
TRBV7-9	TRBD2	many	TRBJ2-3	TGTGCCAGCAGCGCAAATAGCGGGAGCACCACAGATACGCAGTATTTT	CASSANSGSTTDTQYF
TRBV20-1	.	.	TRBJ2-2	TGCAGTGCTAGAGATCTTGATGGCGCCTGGAACACCGGGAAGCTGTTTTTT	CSARDLDGAWNTGKLFF
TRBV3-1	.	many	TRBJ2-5	TGTGCCAGCAGCCAAGATAGGCCGGTGAAGACCCAGTACTTC	CASSQDRPVKTQYF
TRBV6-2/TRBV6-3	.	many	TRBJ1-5	TGTGCCAGCACGCGACAGCCCAATCAGCCCCAGCATTTT	CASTRQPNQPQHF
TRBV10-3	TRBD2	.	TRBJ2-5	TGTGCCATCAGTGAGTCTTATAGCGGGAGCTTGGAGACCCAGTACTTC	CAISESYSGSLETQYF
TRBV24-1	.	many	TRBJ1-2	TGTGCCACCAGTACCCAGGCCAACTATGGCTACACCTTC	CATSTQANYGYTF
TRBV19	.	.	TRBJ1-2	TGTGCCAGTAGTCGACATGGGGTGGTCGACTATGGCTACACCTTC	CASSRHGVVDYGYTF
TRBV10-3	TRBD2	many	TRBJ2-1	TGTGCCATCAGTGAGGGGACTAGCGGGAGAGTCAATGAGCAGTTCTTC	CAISEGTSGRVNEQFF
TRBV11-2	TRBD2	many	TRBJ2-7	TGTGCCAGCAGCTTAGGACCTAGCGGGATTTACGAGCAGTACTTC	CASSLGPSGIYEQYF
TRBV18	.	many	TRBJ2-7	TGTGCCAGCTCACCACCGGTAAAGGTAGCCTACGAGCAGTACTTC	CASSPPVKVAYEQYF
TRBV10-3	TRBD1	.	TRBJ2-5	TGTGCCATCAGTGAGTCGAACAGACAGGGTCCCCAAGAGAACCAGTACTTC	CAISESNRQGPQENQYF
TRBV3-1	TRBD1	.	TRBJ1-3	TGTGCCAGCAGCCAAGCGGGACAGAGCTCTGGAAACACCATATATTTT	CASSQAGQSSGNTIYF
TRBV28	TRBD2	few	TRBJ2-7	TGTGCCAGCAGCGGACTAGCGGGACACGAGCAGTACTTC	CASSGLAGHEQYF
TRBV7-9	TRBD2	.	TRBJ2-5	TGTGCCAGCTCTCAGTCGGGGGGAGTGGAGACCCAGTACTTC	CASSQSGGVETQYF
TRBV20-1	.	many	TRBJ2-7	TGCAGTGCGTCCCGGCCGTCCTACGAGCAGTACTTC	CSASRPSYEQYF
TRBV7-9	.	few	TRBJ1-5	TGTGCCAGCAGCTTAGAAGGTCCGGTGCCCCAGCATTTT	CASSLEGPVPQHF
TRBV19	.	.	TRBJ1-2	TGTGCCAGTAGTCCGGACACTCCTACTAACTATGGCTACACCTTC	CASSPDTPTNYGYTF
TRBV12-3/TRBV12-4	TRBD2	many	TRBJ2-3	TGTGCCTGGGGGGGGAACACAGATACGCAGTATTTT	CAWGGNTDTQYF
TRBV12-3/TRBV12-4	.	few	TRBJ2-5	TGTGCCAGCAGTTTACGGCTAGGTGGAGGTCAAGAGACCCAGTACTTC	CASSLRLGGGQETQYF
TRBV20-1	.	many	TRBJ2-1	TGCAGTCCGGGAGAGGTTTATGAGCAGTTCTTC	CSPGEVYEQFF
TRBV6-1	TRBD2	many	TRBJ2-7	TGTGCCAGCAGTGTGGTAGCGGGTACCTACGAGCAGTACTTC	CASSVVAGTYEQYF
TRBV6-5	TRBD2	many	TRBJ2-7	TGTGCCAGCAGGGGAGGGGCGGGAGGGCCCCGTTCCTACGAGCAGTACTTC	CASRGGAGGPRSYEQYF
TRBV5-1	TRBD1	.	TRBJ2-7	TGCGCCAGCAGCCCCCGTGGAAACAGGGGCCCAGCCTACGAGCAGTACTTC	CASSPRGNRGPAYEQYF
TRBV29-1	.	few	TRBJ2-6	TGCAGCGTGGTATACTCTGGGGCCAACGTCCTGACTTTC	CSVVYSGANVLTF
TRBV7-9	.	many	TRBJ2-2	TGTGCCAGCAGCTTATCAGGGGACACCGGGGAGCTGTTTTTT	CASSLSGDTGELFF
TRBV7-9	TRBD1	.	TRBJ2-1	TGTGCCAGCAGTTCCCGGGACAGGGGGCTAAATGAGCAGTTCTTC	CASSSRDRGLNEQFF
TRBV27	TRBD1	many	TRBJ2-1	TGTGCCAGCAGTTTATTTTCGGGACAGGGTTACAATGAGCAGTTCTTC	CASSLFSGQGYNEQFF
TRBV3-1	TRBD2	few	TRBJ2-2	TGTGCCAGCACCGCAGCGGGACAGCTGTTTTTT	CASTAAGQLFF
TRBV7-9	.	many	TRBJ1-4	TGTGCCAGCAGCTTAGACGAAAAACTGTTTTTT	CASSLDEKLFF
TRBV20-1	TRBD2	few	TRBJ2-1	TGCAGTGCCCCCCCCCGGACTAGCGGCTACAATGAGCAGTTCTTC	CSAPPRTSGYNEQFF
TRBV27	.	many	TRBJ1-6	TGTGCCAGCAGTTTATCCCGGGGGCGAACCGGAAATAATTCACCCCTCCACTTT	CASSLSRGRTGNNSPLHF
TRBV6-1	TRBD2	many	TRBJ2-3	TGTGCCAGCAGTGGGGGACTAGCGGATGGAGATACGCAGTATTTT	CASSGGLADGDTQYF